What follows is one T cell receptor beta chain and its context. The target antigen is unknown. The sample comes from a study of neoadjuvant nivolumab and ipilimumab in lung cancer. Study conclusions and caveats: Compared with tumor-adjacent uninvolved lung, resected tumors showed greater richness and clonality.

The repertoire was sequenced with immunoSEQ multiplex PCR; TCRdb's copy has only in-frame clones and lacks some. Among about 19,000 clones, around 86% were seen once, and the ten largest hold roughly 2%. The CDR3 runs 17 residues. V lost 5 bases to trimming and J lost 0 bases, with 16 bases between them. CDR1 and CDR2 (germline): SGHAT, FQNNGV. This TCR was sampled from an adult with non-small cell lung cancer. Sequences were derived from peripheral blood, sampled before neoadjuvant nivolumab, alone or with ipilimumab. The V and J genes are TRBV11-2 and TRBJ2-2, with a weak D call TRBD1 (5 bases). The CDR3 region has the DNA TGTGCCAGCAGCCACTATGGGGCAGCAACGAACACCGGGGAGCTGTTTTTT. Residues: CASSHYGAATNTGELFF.